Shown below are 15 T cell receptor beta chains from a single sample sequenced in a study of CXCR3-negative and CXCR3-positive naive CD8 T cells. The libraries of TRB cDNA were constructed through 5' RACE using UMI labels. Reprocessing the 5' RACE reads, TCRdb reports a single entry for every CDR3 protein and omits DNA. Its listing shows fewer than 55,000 distinct CDR3 sequences. Sequenced: naive CXCR3- CD8+ T cells from blood. Subset reported: CD45RO-CCR7+CD27+CD95- naive CD8+ T cells lacking CXCR3 (TNR3-). These receptors were taken from a human donor in good health. Some clones in this sample may be carry-over from other donors' samples.

The CDR3: CASRSRDSDGYTF. The genes are TRBV6-2 or TRBV6-3 and TRBJ1-2; TCRdb proposes TRBD1, but this gene call is untestable without DNA. Germline CDR1 and CDR2: MNHEY and SVGEGT. The CDR3 is 13 amino acids.

CDR3 region: CASRETGSGANVLTF. The chain uses TRBV28 and TRBJ2-6; the D call of TRBD1 rests on TCRdb alone, since no DNA is present to check it. CDR3 length: 15 residues. The V gene's germline CDR1 is MDHEN and CDR2 SYDVKM.

V and J are TRBV6-2 or TRBV6-3 and TRBJ2-7; TCRdb lists TRBD1, though no DNA is available to test this call. CDR1 is MNHEY and CDR2 is SVGEGT in the germline V gene. The CDR3 loop spans 13 amino acids. CDR3 residues: CASSSTGRYEQYF.

CDR3 loop: CASSLPDTQYF. V usage is TRBV7-2 and J usage is TRBJ2-3. Germline CDR1 and CDR2: SGHTA and FQGNSA. The CDR3 sequence is 11 residues long.

The chain employs TRBV28 and TRBJ2-1. Germline V gene data show CDR1 as MDHEN and CDR2 as SYDVKM. This CDR3 contains 18 residues. The CDR3 spells CASSSERLRPSSYNEQFF.

V gene TRBV4-1 combines with J gene TRBJ2-7; there is no DNA to check the TCRdb D call of TRBD2. The CDR3 is 13 residues long. Germline loops: CDR1 MGHRA, CDR2 YSYEKL. CDR3 amino acids: CASSRGENYEQYF.

The V call is TRBV4-2, the J call TRBJ2-1; without DNA, the TCRdb call of TRBD1 cannot be checked. There are 15 residues in the CDR3. CDR1 is LGHNA and CDR2 is YNFKEQ in the germline V gene. CDR3 sequence reads: CASSQTTGDYNEQFF.

The chain employs TRBV29-1 and TRBJ1-2. The CDR3 contains 12 residues. The germline CDR1 and CDR2 sequences are SQVTM and ANQGSEA. The CDR3 sequence is CSVETDTYGYTF.

The CDR3 spells CASRPGIYTGELFF. This chain connects TRBV28 to TRBJ2-2; TCRdb returns TRBD1, unconfirmable since there is no DNA. This CDR3 region has 14 residues. The germline CDR1 and CDR2 sequences are MDHEN and SYDVKM.

The rearrangement uses TRBV5-4 and TRBJ2-2; no DNA is available, so the TRBD1 call from TCRdb remains unchecked. CDR1 and CDR2 from the germline V gene are SGHNT and YYREEE (reference sequence). The CDR3 spans 17 residues. The CDR3 loop reads CASSLGGQGAATGELFF. Drawing the rest from reference TRBV5-4 and TRBJ2-2, the complete variable domain is ETGVTQSPTHLIKTRGQQVTLRCSSQSGHNTVSWYQQALGQGPQFIFQYYREEENGRGNFPPRFSGLQFPNYSSELNVNALELDDSALYLCASSLGGQGAATGELFFGEGSRLTVL.

The CDR3 region is CATSGQGESFNEQFF. V and J are TRBV15 and TRBJ2-1; no DNA is available, so the TRBD1 call from TCRdb remains unchecked. The CDR3 length is 15 residues. Germline V gene lookup returns CDR1 LNHNV and CDR2 YYDKDF (reference sequence).

The rearrangement uses TRBV21-1 and TRBJ1-2. TRBV21-1 has pseudogene status. The CDR3 runs to 13 residues. The CDR3 is CASPDGRNYGYTF.

The chain recombines TRBV7-6 with TRBJ2-5. CDR3 size: 18 residues. Germline V gene sequence: CDR1 SGHVS, CDR2 FNYEAQ. Here the CDR3 reads CASSLPATGRVSQETQYF.

The chain links TRBV5-1 to TRBJ2-1. The CDR3 totals 16 residues. From germline, CDR1 is SGHRS and CDR2 YFSETQ. This CDR3 is CASSLAGIGSYNEQFF.

This chain joins TRBV27 and TRBJ2-7. There are 14 residues in the CDR3. The germline CDR1 and CDR2 sequences are MNHEY and SMNVEV (reference sequence). Here the CDR3 reads CASSLGRGTYEQYF.